These 24 T cell receptor beta chains were sequenced from one sample in a study of Ad26.COV2.S vaccination and SARS-CoV-2 variants (dated by TCRdb to 2020 to 2023). Receptor libraries were prepared by the immunoSEQ multiplex PCR assay. The table comes from immuneACCESS by way of TCRdb, which keeps in-frame sequences with V and J called. Part of the clones is missing from these tables; in studies checked, under half for an unresolved V gene and the rest for unknown reasons. In this sample the table shows 350,000 to 450,000 clones, more than 75% of which occur a single time. Of the sample, around 3.6% is held by the ten largest clones. The sample's treatment or condition label is to be understood as: around 19 received Ad26.COV2.S at low or high dose, single or two shots; several received placebo; per-sample allocation not given. Repertoires of vaccine and placebo recipients were sequenced from samples collected on day 63 after the first injection.

This specimen consisted of peripheral blood, obtained in a trial of Ad26.COV2.S vaccine versus placebo. Every receptor here comes from a person aged 18-60 years who received the Ad26.COV2.S COVID-19 vaccine or a placebo.

The chain carries TRBV12-5 and TRBJ2-1; 8 bases map to TRBD1. V lost 5 bases and J lost 6; bases outside the gene matches: 9. The germline gives CDR1 LGHNT, CDR2 FRNRAP. The CDR3 spans 15 residues. The CDR3 is CASGPTGTGFNEQFF. CDR3 sequence (DNA): TGTGCTAGTGGTCCCACCGGGACAGGCTTCAATGAGCAGTTCTTC. The complete variable domain, with remaining parts taken from reference TRBV12-5 and TRBJ2-1, reads DARVTQTPRHKVTEMGQEVTMRCQPILGHNTVFWYRQTMMQGLELLAYFRNRAPLDDSGMPKDRFSAEMPDATLATLKIQPSEPRDSAVYFCASGPTGTGFNEQFFGPGTRLTVL.

The V gene is TRBV5-6, the J gene TRBJ1-3, with D unclear. Looked up from germline, CDR1 is SGHDT and CDR2 is YYEEEE. This CDR3 has 13 amino acids. V dropped 10 bases and J dropped 2 bases, with 13 bases sitting between them. The CDR3 sequence is CASAVGAGNTIYF. The CDR3 DNA reads as TGTGCCTCGGCTGTAGGTGCTGGAAACACCATATATTTT.

The J gene is TRBJ1-6, the V gene TRBV6-5, with D unresolved. With 8 bases removed from V and 7 bases from J, the gap between germline ends came to 9 bases. The CDR3 runs 12 residues. CDR1 is MNHEY and CDR2 is SVGAGI in the germline V gene. The CDR3 loop reads CASEGPNSPLHF. CDR3 bases: TGTGCCAGCGAAGGCCCGAATTCACCCCTCCACTTT.

The genes are TRBV10-3 and TRBJ2-5, with unresolved D. The CDR3 runs 12 residues. The germline V and J ends were trimmed by 3 bases and 1 base, with 3 bases remaining between them. Germline loops: CDR1 ENHRY, CDR2 SYGVKD. The CDR3 DNA reads TGTGCCATCAGTGATGGCCAAGAGACCCAGTACTTC. As protein: CAISDGQETQYF.

The chain has TRBV11-1 and TRBJ2-5; D is unclear. The CDR3 totals 15 residues. Germline CDR1 is SGHAT and CDR2 is FQDESV (reference sequence). With 5 bases removed from V and 2 bases from J, the gap between germline ends came to 15 bases. The CDR3 reads CASSPIGIWQETQYF. CDR3 DNA sequence: TGTGCCAGCAGCCCCATAGGGATATGGCAAGAGACCCAGTACTTC.

Points on this clone: Different DNA sequences within this sample yield the same CDR3. This chain uses TRBV7-3 with TRBJ2-1; no definite D call. The germline gives CDR1 SGHTA, CDR2 FQGTGA. With 0 bases removed from V and 5 bases from J, the gap between germline ends came to 2 bases. There are 12 residues in the CDR3. CDR3 amino acids: CASSLTNNEQFF. Written as DNA, the CDR3 is TGTGCCAGCAGCTTAACGAACAATGAGCAGTTCTTC.

The chain combines TRBV5-1 with TRBJ2-7, with TRBD1 matching over 10 bases. V lost 4 bases and J lost 4; bases outside the gene matches: 5. Germline V lookup: CDR1 SGHRS, CDR2 YFSETQ. The CDR3 has 14 amino acids. The CDR3 coding sequence is TGCGCCAGCAGCAGGGACAGGGGAGGATACGAGCAGTACTTC. Translated, it gives CASSRDRGGYEQYF.

The CDR3 nucleotides read TGTGCCAGTAGTATCAAGGCTAGCGGGGCGGCAGATACGCAGTATTTT. It translates to CASSIKASGAADTQYF. This chain uses TRBV19 with TRBJ2-3; 9 bases agree with TRBD2. In germline, CDR1 is LNHDA, CDR2 SQIVND (reference sequence). With 3 bases clipped from V and 4 bases from J, the junction kept 8 bases outside the gene matches. The CDR3 runs to 16 residues.

This clone has a single count. V and J are TRBV7-9 and TRBJ2-7; D unresolved. CDR1 and CDR2 (germline): SEHNR, FQNEAQ (reference sequence). The CDR3 covers 15 residues. Trimming shortened V by 1 base and J by 2 bases, and 12 bases separated the two germline ends. The DNA for the CDR3 is TGTGCCAGCAGCTTAGTTTCCGGGTCGACCTACGAGCAGTACTTC. Its translation is CASSLVSGSTYEQYF.

The gene calls are TRBV3-1 (or the pseudogene TRBV3-2) and TRBJ2-1; D is possibly TRBD1 (5 bases). V lost 0 bases and J lost 4, with 16 bases in between. Germline CDR1 and CDR2: LGHDT and YNNKEL (reference sequence). The CDR3 spans 17 residues. The CDR3, as DNA: TGTGCCAGCAGCCAAGACTTTATTACAGGAAATTACAATGAGCAGTTCTTC. Residues: CASSQDFITGNYNEQFF.

This clone was detected once. This sequence joins TRBV7-9 and TRBJ2-7; D is uncertain. The CDR3 has 13 residues. The germline V gene has CDR1 SEHNR and CDR2 FQNEAQ (reference sequence). Trimming shortened V by 1 base and J by 5 bases, and 9 bases separated the two germline ends. The chain's CDR3 is CASSLVDVDEQYF. The CDR3 region has the DNA TGTGCCAGCAGCTTAGTTGACGTGGACGAGCAGTACTTC.

The chain combines TRBV11-2 with TRBJ1-1; D unresolved. V shed 0 bases and J shed 2 bases, with 10 bases lying between them. The V gene's germline CDR1 is SGHAT and CDR2 FQNNGV. This CDR3 is 15 amino acids long. The CDR3 DNA reads as TGTGCCAGCAGCTTAGAAGTTATGGCCAACACTGAAGCTTTCTTT. As protein: CASSLEVMANTEAFF.

This clone occurred a few times. V is TRBV7-2 and J is TRBJ1-1; no clear D. This CDR3 spans 13 amino acids. The germline V gene has CDR1 SGHTA and CDR2 FQGNSA. V was trimmed by 2 bases and J by 5 bases, leaving 9 bases between them. CDR3: CASSLSWVTEAFF. The CDR3 DNA sequence: TGTGCCAGCAGCTTATCGTGGGTTACTGAAGCTTTCTTT.

The V call is TRBV2, the J call TRBJ1-1, with D perhaps TRBD1 (5 bases). The CDR3 contains 13 residues. The germline gives CDR1 SNHLY, CDR2 FYNNEI. Trimming took off 7 bases at V and 0 bases at J, with 9 bases between the two ends. The CDR3 DNA follows: TGTGCCAGCACCGCGGGGGTGAACACTGAAGCTTTCTTT. It yields the protein CASTAGVNTEAFF.

This rearrangement joins TRBV6-2 or TRBV6-3 to TRBJ2-5; the D gene is possibly TRBD2 (6 bases). This CDR3 comprises 16 residues. V was cut by 1 base and J by 5 bases, with 17 bases left in between. CDR1 and CDR2 (germline): MNHEY, SVGEGT. The CDR3 sequence: CASSYYGGAGGETQYF. The DNA of the CDR3 is TGTGCCAGCAGTTACTACGGGGGAGCGGGCGGGGAGACCCAGTACTTC.

The chain links TRBV27 to TRBJ2-4, with D unclear. This CDR3 comprises 16 residues. Per germline, CDR1 MNHEY and CDR2 SMNVEV (reference sequence). Trimming took off 6 bases at V and 0 bases at J, with 15 bases between the two ends. The CDR3 reads CASSESWVIAKNIQYF. The CDR3, as DNA: TGTGCCAGCAGCGAAAGTTGGGTGATAGCCAAAAACATTCAGTACTTC.

The chain has TRBV7-9 and TRBJ1-6; a weak D match, TRBD1 (6 bases). V lost 6 bases and J lost 7, with 13 bases in between. CDR1 is SEHNR, CDR2 FQNEAQ, per germline (reference sequence). The CDR3 has 14 residues. The CDR3 sequence is CASRPTGRNSPLHF. The CDR3 DNA reads as TGTGCCAGCAGACCGACAGGAAGAAATTCACCCCTCCACTTT.

The chain has TRBV7-9 and TRBJ2-7; D is unclear. Germline assignment: CDR1 SEHNR and CDR2 FQNEAQ (reference sequence). CDR3 length: 15 residues. V lost 5 bases to trimming and J lost 5 bases, with 19 bases between them. Here the CDR3 DNA reads TGTGCCAGCAGCCATTCCTATAGCATCTTCAACGAGCAGTACTTC. Its translation is CASSHSYSIFNEQYF. Full variable domain (remainder filled in from reference TRBV7-9 and TRBJ2-7): DTGVSQNPRHKITKRGQNVTFRCDPISEHNRLYWYRQTLGQGPEFLTYFQNEAQLEKSRLLSDRFSAERPKGSFSTLEIQRTEQGDSAMYLCASSHSYSIFNEQYFGPGTRLTVT.

This CDR3 reads CASSQASRFNTYEQYF. The CDR3 bases are TGTGCCAGCAGCCAGGCTAGCCGCTTCAATACCTACGAGCAGTACTTC. The V and J genes are TRBV4-2 and TRBJ2-7, with D maybe TRBD2 (5 bases). This CDR3 comprises 16 residues. CDR1 LGHNA and CDR2 YNFKEQ come from the germline V gene. V shed 3 bases and J shed 2 bases, with 17 bases lying between them.

The chain links TRBV2 to TRBJ1-6; tentative D call: TRBD1 (6 bases). Trimming removed 5 bases at V and 5 bases at J, with 19 bases between. The CDR3 length is 17 residues. The germline CDR1 and CDR2 sequences are SNHLY and FYNNEI. The CDR3 DNA is TGTGCCAGCAGTCTAGTGGGGCAGGGGTCGCATAATTCACCCCTCCACTTT. It yields the protein CASSLVGQGSHNSPLHF.

In its sample, this clone was seen a few times. This chain connects TRBV29-1 to TRBJ1-1; D is unclear. The CDR3 covers 13 residues. Germline lookup yields CDR1 SQVTM and CDR2 ANQGSEA. V lost 4 bases and J 4 bases, leaving 13 bases between the germline ends. CDR3 nucleotides: TGCAGCGTTGCGGGTCAGTTGGCCACTGAAGCTTTCTTT. Amino acids: CSVAGQLATEAFF. The entire variable domain, with the rest obtained from reference TRBV29-1 and TRBJ1-1, is as follows: SAVISQKPSRDICQRGTSLTIQCQVDSQVTMMFWYRQQPGQSLTLIATANQGSEATYESGFVIDKFPISRPNLTFSTLTVSNMSPEDSSIYLCSVAGQLATEAFFGQGTRLTVV.

This rearrangement joins TRBV18 to TRBJ1-1, with D hard to call. Looked up from germline, CDR1 is KGHSH and CDR2 is LQKENI. V shed 3 bases and J shed 6 bases, with 8 bases lying between them. The CDR3 consists of 12 residues. The CDR3 DNA reads as TGTGCCAGCTCACCCGGCGGCCCTGAAGCTTTCTTT. Its translation is CASSPGGPEAFF.

V gene TRBV5-1 combines with J gene TRBJ1-4; D is perhaps TRBD1 (6 bases). The CDR3 is 14 residues long. Trimming shortened V by 0 bases and J by 5 bases, and 8 bases separated the two germline ends. Germline V lookup: CDR1 SGHRS, CDR2 YFSETQ. In DNA form, the CDR3 reads TGCGCCAGCAGCTTGGGGCAGGGGAATGAAAAACTGTTTTTT. Translation gives CASSLGQGNEKLFF.

The gene calls are TRBV5-4 and TRBJ1-1; D gene unclear. Looked up from germline, CDR1 is SGHNT and CDR2 is YYREEE (reference sequence). Trimming left V 4 bases short and J 9 bases short, with 10 bases between. This CDR3 has 11 amino acids. CDR3 sequence reads: CASSTGYQAFF. The CDR3 coding sequence is TGTGCCAGCAGCACGGGTTACCAAGCTTTCTTT.